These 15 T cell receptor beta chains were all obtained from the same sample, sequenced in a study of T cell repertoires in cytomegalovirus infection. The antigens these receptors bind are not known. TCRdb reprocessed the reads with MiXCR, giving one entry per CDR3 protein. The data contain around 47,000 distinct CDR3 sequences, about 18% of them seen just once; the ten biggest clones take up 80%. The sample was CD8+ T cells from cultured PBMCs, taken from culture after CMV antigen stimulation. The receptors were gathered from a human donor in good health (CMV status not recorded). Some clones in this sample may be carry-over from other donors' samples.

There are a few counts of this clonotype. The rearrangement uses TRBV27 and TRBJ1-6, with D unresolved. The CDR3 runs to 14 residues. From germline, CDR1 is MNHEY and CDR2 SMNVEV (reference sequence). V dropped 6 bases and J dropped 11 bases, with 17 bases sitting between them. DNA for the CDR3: TGTGCCAGCAGCTTAAACCCCCTAGGAGCACCCCTCCACTTT. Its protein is CASSLNPLGAPLHF.

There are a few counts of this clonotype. The CDR3 loop reads CASRGDPPYGYTF. CDR3 nucleotide sequence: TGTGCCAGTAGGGGGGACCCCCCCTATGGCTACACCTTC. The V and J genes are TRBV19 and TRBJ1-2; D is perhaps TRBD1 (5 bases). Trimming took off 6 bases at V and 4 bases at J, with 12 bases between the two ends. The germline CDR1 and CDR2 sequences are LNHDA and SQIVND (reference sequence). This CDR3 contains 13 residues. Full variable domain (rest looked up from reference TRBV19 and TRBJ1-2): DGGITQSPKYLFRKEGQNVTLSCEQNLNHDAMYWYRQDPGQGLRLIYYSQIVNDFQKGDIAEGYSVSREKKESFPLTVTSAQKNPTAFYLCASRGDPPYGYTFGSGTRLTVV.

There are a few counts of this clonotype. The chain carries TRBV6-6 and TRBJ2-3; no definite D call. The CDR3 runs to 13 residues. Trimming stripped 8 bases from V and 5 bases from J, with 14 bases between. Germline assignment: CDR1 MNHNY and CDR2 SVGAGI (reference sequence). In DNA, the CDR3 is TGTGCCAGCCATCCCTCCGTCGGAGATACGCAGTATTTT. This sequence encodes CASHPSVGDTQYF.

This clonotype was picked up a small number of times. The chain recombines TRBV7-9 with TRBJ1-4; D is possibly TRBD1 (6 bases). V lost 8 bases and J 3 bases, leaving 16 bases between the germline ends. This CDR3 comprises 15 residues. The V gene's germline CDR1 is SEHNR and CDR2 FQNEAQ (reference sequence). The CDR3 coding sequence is TGTGCCAGCTCCCCCTTGGGGGCCCCTAATGAAAAACTGTTTTTT. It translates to CASSPLGAPNEKLFF.

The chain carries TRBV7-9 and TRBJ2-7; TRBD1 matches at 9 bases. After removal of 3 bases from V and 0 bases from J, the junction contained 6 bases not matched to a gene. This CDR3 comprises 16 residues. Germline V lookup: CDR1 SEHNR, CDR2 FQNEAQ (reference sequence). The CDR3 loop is CASSFRDRDSSYEQYF. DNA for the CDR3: TGTGCCAGCAGCTTCCGGGACAGGGATAGCTCCTACGAGCAGTACTTC.

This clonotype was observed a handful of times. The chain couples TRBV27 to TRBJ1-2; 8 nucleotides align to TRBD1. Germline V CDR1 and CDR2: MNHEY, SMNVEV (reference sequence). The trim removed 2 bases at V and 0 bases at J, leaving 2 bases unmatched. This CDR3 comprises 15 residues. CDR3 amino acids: CASSLMGQANYGYTF. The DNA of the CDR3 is TGTGCCAGCAGTTTAATGGGACAGGCTAACTATGGCTACACCTTC.

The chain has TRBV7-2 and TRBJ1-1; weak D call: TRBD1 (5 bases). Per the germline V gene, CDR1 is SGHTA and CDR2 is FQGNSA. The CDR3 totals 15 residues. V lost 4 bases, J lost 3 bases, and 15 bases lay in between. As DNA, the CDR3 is TGTGCCAGCAGCTCTTCGGGGCGAATCGACACTGAAGCTTTCTTT. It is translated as CASSSSGRIDTEAFF.

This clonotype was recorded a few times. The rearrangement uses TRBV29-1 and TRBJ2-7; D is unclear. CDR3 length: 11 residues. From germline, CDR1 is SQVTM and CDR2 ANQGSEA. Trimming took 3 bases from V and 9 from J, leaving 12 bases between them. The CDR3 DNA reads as TGCAGCGTTGAGAAGGTGGCCCGGCAGTACTTC. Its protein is CSVEKVARQYF.

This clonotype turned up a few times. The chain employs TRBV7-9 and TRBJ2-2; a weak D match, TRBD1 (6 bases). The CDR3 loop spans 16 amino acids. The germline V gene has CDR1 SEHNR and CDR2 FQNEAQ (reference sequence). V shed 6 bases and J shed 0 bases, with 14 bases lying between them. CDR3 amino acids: CASSSLRQANTGELFF. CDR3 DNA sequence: TGTGCCAGCAGTTCCTTGCGACAGGCGAACACCGGGGAGCTGTTTTTT. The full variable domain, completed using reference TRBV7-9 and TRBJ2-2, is DTGVSQNPRHKITKRGQNVTFRCDPISEHNRLYWYRQTLGQGPEFLTYFQNEAQLEKSRLLSDRFSAERPKGSFSTLEIQRTEQGDSAMYLCASSSLRQANTGELFFGEGSRLTVL.

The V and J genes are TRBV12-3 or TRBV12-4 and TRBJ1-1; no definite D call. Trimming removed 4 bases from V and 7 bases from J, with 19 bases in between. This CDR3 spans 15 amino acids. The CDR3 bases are TGTGCCAGCAGTTCCGTGGCCCGTGGACGGGATGAAGCTTTCTTT. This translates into CASSSVARGRDEAFF.

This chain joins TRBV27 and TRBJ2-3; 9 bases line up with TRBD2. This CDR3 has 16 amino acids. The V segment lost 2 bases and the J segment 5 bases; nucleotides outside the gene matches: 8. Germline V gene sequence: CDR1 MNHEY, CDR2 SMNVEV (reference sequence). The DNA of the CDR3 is TGTGCCAGCAGTTTAGGGATTAGCGGGGGAAGAGATACGCAGTATTTT. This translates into CASSLGISGGRDTQYF.

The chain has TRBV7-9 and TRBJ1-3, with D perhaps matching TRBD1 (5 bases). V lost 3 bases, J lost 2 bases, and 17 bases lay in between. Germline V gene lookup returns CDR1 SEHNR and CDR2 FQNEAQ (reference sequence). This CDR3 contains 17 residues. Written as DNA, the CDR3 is TGTGCCAGCAGCTTCCCCGCAGACAGCCGACCTGGAAACACCATATATTTT. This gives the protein CASSFPADSRPGNTIYF.

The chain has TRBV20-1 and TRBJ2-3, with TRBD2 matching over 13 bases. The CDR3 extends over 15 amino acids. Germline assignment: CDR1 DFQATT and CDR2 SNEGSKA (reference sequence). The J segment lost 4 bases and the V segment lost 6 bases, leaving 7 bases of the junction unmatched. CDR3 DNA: TGCAGTGCCATACTAGCGGGGGGGTCTGCAGATACGCAGTATTTT. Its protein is CSAILAGGSADTQYF.

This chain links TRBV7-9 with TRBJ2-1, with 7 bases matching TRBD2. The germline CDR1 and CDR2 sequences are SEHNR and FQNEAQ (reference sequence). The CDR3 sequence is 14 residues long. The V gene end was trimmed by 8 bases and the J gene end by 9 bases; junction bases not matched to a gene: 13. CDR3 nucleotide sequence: TGTGCCAGCCCCCTAGCGGCACTACCTCCTGAGCAGTTCTTC. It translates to CASPLAALPPEQFF.

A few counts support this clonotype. CDR3 loop: CASSQGFANTEAFF. CDR3 in DNA: TGTGCCAGCAGCCAGGGGTTTGCGAACACTGAAGCTTTCTTT. This chain connects TRBV12-3 or TRBV12-4 to TRBJ1-1; tentatively, D is TRBD1 (6 bases). The length of the CDR3 is 14 residues. V was pared by 6 bases and J by 1 base, with 12 bases between.